This TCR beta chain was obtained from a study of blood T cells in healthy people across ages. Primers used in a second PCR of roughly 7 to 12 cycles were a sample-barcoded 5' primer and a J-beta primer mix. From the 5' RACE reads, TCRdb called clonotypes with MiXCR, one entry per CDR3 protein. The sample consists of hundreds of thousands of distinct CDR3 sequences, under 30% of them appearing once. J was trimmed by 4 bases and V by 6 bases; bases with no gene match: 4. CDR1 and CDR2 from the germline V gene are MNHEY and SMNVEV (reference sequence). CDR3 length: 14 residues. This clonotype was observed a handful of times. This sample also appeared in a second study, on T cells of mothers and their children.

V gene TRBV27 combines with J gene TRBJ2-3, with TRBD2 matching over 10 bases. The source is a boy aged 5-17 years in good health. The source material was blood. CDR3 residues: CASRSGRAADTQYF. The DNA for the CDR3 is TGTGCCAGCAGGAGCGGGAGGGCCGCAGATACGCAGTATTTT.